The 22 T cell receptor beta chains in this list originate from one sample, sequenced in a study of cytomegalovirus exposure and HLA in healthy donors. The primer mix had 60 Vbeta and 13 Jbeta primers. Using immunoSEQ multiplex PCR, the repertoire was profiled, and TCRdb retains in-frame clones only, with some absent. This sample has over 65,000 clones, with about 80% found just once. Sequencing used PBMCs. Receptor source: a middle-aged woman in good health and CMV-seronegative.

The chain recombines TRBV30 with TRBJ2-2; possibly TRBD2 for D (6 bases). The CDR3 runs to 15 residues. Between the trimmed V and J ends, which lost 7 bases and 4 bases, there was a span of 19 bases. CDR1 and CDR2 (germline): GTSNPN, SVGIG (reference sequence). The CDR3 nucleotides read TGTGCCTTCTCCGGGACTCCCCTAGGCACCGGGGAGCTGTTTTTT. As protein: CAFSGTPLGTGELFF. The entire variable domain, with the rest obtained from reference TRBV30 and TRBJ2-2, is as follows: SQTIHQWPATLVQPVGSPLSLECTVEGTSNPNLYWYRQAAGRGLQLLFYSVGIGQISSEVPQNLSASRPQDRQFILSSKKLLLSDSGFYLCAFSGTPLGTGELFFGEGSRLTVL.

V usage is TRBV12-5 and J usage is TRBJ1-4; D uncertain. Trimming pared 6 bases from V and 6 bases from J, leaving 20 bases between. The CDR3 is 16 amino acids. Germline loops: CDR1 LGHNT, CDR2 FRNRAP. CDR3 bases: TGTGCTAGTGGCTCGCCCTCTCCGGGCGGGGATGAAAAACTGTTTTTT. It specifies CASGSPSPGGDEKLFF.

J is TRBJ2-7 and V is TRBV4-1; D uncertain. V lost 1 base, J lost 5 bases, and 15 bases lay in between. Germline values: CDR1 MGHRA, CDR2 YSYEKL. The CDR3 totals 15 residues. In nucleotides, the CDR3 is TGCGCCAGCAGCCAAGGTCTTGAGGAGATCAACGAGCAGTACTTC. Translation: CASSQGLEEINEQYF.

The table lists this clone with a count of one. The CDR3 is CASSLLAGEPYEQYF. The DNA of the CDR3 is TGTGCCAGCAGCTTACTAGCGGGTGAGCCCTACGAGCAGTACTTC. V and J are TRBV7-9 and TRBJ2-7, with 8 bases fitting TRBD2. The V gene end was trimmed by 2 bases and the J gene end by 2 bases; junction bases not matched to a gene: 5. The CDR3 covers 15 residues. Germline V gene sequence: CDR1 SEHNR, CDR2 FQNEAQ (reference sequence).

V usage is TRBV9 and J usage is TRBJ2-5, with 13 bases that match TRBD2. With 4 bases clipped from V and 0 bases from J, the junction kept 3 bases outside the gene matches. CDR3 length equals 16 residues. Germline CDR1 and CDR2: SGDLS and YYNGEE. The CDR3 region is CASSKLAGGYQETQYF. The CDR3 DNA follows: TGTGCCAGCAGCAAACTAGCGGGAGGGTACCAAGAGACCCAGTACTTC.

Written as DNA, the CDR3 is TGTGCCAGCAGCCGGGGACAGGCCTATTACGAGCAGTACTTC. This sequence encodes CASSRGQAYYEQYF. The rearrangement uses TRBV27 and TRBJ2-7; 8 nucleotides line up with TRBD1. The germline V gene encodes CDR1 MNHEY and CDR2 SMNVEV (reference sequence). Trimming at V came to 6 bases and at J to 4 bases, leaving 8 bases not matched to a gene. The CDR3 loop spans 14 amino acids.

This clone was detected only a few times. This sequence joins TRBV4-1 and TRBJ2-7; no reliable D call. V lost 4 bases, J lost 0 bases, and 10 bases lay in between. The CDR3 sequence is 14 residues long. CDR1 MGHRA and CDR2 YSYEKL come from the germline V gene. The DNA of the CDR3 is TGCGCCAGCAGCCTTGAACAGAGCTCCTACGAGCAGTACTTC. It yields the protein CASSLEQSSYEQYF.

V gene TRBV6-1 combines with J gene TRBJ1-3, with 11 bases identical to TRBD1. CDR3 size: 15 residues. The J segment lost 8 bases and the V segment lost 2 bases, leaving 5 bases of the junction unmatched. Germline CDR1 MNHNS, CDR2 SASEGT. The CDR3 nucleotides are TGTGCCAGCAGTGAAACTGGACAGGGGGCAGACACCATATATTTT. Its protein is CASSETGQGADTIYF.

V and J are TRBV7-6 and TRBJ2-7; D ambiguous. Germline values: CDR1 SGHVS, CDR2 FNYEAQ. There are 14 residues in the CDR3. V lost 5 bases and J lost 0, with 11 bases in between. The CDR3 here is CASSIQVSSYEQYF. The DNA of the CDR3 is TGTGCCAGCAGCATACAAGTAAGCTCCTACGAGCAGTACTTC.

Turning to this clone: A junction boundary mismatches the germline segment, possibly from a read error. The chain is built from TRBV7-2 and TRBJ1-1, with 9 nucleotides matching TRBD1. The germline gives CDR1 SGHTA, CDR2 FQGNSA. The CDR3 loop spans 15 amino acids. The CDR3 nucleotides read TGTGCCAGCAGCTTACGGACAGGGGCGAACTCTGAAGCTTTCTTT. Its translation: CASSLRTGANSEAFF.

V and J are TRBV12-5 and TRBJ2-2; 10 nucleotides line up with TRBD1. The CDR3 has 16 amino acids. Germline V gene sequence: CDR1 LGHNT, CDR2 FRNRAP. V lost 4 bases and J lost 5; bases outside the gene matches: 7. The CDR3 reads CASGSPGQGSTGELFF. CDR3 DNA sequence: TGTGCTAGTGGTTCCCCGGGACAGGGGTCGACCGGGGAGCTGTTTTTT.

The CDR3 here is CASSPGRDHGYTF. In DNA form, the CDR3 reads TGTGCCAGCTCACCGGGGCGGGACCATGGCTACACCTTC. This chain joins TRBV18 and TRBJ1-2; weak D call: TRBD1 (5 bases). Germline V gene lookup returns CDR1 KGHSH and CDR2 LQKENI. The CDR3 is made up of 13 amino acids. V was shortened by 3 bases and J by 6 bases, with 11 bases between the two germline ends.

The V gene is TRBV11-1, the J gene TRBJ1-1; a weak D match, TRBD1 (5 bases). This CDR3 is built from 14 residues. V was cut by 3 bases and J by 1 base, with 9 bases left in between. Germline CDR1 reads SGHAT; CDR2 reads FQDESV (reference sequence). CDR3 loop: CASSFVGENTEAFF. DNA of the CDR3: TGTGCCAGCAGCTTTGTAGGGGAGAACACTGAAGCTTTCTTT.

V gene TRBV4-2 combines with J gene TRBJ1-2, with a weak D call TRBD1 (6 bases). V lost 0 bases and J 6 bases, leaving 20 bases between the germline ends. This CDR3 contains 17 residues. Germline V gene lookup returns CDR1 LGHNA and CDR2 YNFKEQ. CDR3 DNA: TGTGCCAGCAGCCAAGAGAGAACAGGGATTTCGGTGGATGGCTACACCTTC. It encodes CASSQERTGISVDGYTF.

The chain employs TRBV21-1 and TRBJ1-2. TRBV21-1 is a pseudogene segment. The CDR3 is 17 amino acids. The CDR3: CASSKPSDRGLFYGYTF. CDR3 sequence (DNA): TGTGCCAGCAGCAAACCATCCGACCGGGGACTCTTCTATGGCTACACCTTC.

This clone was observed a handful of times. This CDR3 is CASSHTTGVKTGELFF. CDR3 bases: TGCGCCAGCAGCCACACGACAGGGGTGAAAACCGGGGAGCTGTTTTTT. The chain couples TRBV5-1 to TRBJ2-2, with TRBD1 identical over 8 bases. CDR3 length equals 16 residues. Germline values: CDR1 SGHRS, CDR2 YFSETQ. The ends lost 4 bases at V and 5 bases at J; junction bases unmatched: 10.

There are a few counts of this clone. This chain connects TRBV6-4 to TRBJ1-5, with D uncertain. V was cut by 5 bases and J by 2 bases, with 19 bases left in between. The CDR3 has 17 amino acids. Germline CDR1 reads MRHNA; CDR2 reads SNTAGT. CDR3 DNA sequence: TGTGCCAGCAGTCCCCCTATCCATTCGATTGGCAATCAGCCCCAGCATTTT. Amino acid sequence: CASSPPIHSIGNQPQHF.

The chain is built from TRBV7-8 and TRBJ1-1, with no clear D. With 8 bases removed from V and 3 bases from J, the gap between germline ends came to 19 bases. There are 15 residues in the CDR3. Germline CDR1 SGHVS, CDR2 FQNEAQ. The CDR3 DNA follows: TGTGCCAGCCGACTATGGGATGTACTGGACACTGAAGCTTTCTTT. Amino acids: CASRLWDVLDTEAFF.

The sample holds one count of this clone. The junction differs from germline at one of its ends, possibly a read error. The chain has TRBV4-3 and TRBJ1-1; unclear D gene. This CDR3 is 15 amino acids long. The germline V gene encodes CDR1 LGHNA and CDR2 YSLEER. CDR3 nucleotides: TGCGCCAGCAACCAAGAGGTGAACAAGAACACTGAAGCTTTCTTT. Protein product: CASNQEVNKNTEAFF.

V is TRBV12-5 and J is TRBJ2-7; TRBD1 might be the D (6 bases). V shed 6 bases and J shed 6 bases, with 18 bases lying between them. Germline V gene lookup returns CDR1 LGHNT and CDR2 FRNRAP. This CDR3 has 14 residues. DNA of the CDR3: TGTGCTAGTGGGACGGGCAGCGGCAGGGGCGAGCAGTACTTC. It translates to CASGTGSGRGEQYF.

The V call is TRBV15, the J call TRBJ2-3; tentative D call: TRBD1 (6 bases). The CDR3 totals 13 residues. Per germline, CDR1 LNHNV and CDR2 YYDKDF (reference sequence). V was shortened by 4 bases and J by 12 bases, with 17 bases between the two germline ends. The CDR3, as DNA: TGTGCCACCAGCACCCGGGACAAACCTACCCAGTATTTT. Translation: CATSTRDKPTQYF.

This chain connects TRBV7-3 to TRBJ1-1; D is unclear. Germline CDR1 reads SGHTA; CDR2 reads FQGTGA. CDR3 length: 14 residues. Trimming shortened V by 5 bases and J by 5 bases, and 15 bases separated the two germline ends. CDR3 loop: CASSTDGSRTEAFF. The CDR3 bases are TGTGCCAGCAGCACAGACGGCAGCAGGACTGAAGCTTTCTTT.